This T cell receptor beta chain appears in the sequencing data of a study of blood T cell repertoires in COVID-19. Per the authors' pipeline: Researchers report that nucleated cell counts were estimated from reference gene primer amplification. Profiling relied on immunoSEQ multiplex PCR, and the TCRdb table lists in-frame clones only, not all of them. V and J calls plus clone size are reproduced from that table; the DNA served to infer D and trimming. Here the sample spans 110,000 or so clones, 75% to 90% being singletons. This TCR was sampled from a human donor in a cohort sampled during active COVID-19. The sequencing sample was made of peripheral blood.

CDR3 bases: TGTGCCTGGAGTGTAAGACTAGCGGGGGATGTGGGGCAGTACTTC. It codes for CAWSVRLAGDVGQYF. This chain joins TRBV30 and TRBJ2-7, with 12 bases lining up with TRBD2. CDR3 length: 15 amino acids. V gave up 0 bases and J gave up 9 bases; unmatched junction bases: 9. Germline V gives CDR1 GTSNPN, CDR2 SVGIG (reference sequence).